The clone carrying this T cell receptor beta chain was found a few times. No antigen is known for it. Each CDR3 protein is one row after TCRdb ran MiXCR on the 5' RACE reads. The profile shows more than 300,000 distinct CDR3 sequences, approximately 8.2% of them singletons. This sample is part of a study of CD8 T cells in ankylosing spondylitis. General study findings and limits: A TCR beta motif of fewer than 10 highly homologous variants seemed to mark ankylosing spondylitis blood.

CDR3 size: 14 residues. The V segment lost 7 bases and the J segment 0 bases; nucleotides outside the gene matches: 1. From germline, CDR1 is SQVTM and CDR2 ANQGSEA. The receptor was derived from a male donor with ankylosing spondylitis. J is TRBJ2-1 and V is TRBV29-1; 12 bases fit TRBD2. The sample taken for sequencing was blood, either unsorted or a sorted T cell fraction (not recorded which). CDR3 nucleotides: TGCAGCGCGGGACTAGCGGGCTCCTACAATGAGCAGTTCTTC. Protein product: CSAGLAGSYNEQFF.